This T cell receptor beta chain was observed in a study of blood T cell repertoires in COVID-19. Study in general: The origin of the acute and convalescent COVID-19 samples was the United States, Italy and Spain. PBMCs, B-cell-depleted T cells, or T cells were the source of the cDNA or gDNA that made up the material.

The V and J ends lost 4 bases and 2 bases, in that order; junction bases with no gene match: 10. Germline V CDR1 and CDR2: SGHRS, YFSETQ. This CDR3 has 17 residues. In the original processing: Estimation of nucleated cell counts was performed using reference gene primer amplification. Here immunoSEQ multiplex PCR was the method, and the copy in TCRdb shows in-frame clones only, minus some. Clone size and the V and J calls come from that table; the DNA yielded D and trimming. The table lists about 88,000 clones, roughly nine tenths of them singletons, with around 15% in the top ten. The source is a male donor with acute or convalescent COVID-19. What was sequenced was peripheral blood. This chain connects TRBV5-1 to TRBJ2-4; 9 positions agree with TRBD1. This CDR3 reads CASSPGQGGSPKNIQYF. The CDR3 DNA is TGCGCCAGCAGCCCGGGACAGGGAGGGAGCCCCAAAAACATTCAGTACTTC.